These T cell receptor beta chains were read from a single sample in a study of blood T cells in healthy people across ages. Each CDR3 protein is one row after TCRdb ran MiXCR on the 5' RACE reads. The data hold 1,500,000 or so distinct CDR3 sequences, with roughly 43% observed a single time. The material sequenced was blood. The receptors stem from a woman aged 18-29 years in good health. Each CDR3 is given with its conserved first and last residue. Clone sizes are given selectively: once, few, many, or a class where the clone is expanded.

V gene,J gene,clone size,CDR3 protein
TRBV7-8,TRBJ2-1,NA,CASNWTTRAPVF
TRBV6-1,TRBJ1-6,NA,CASRDSFNSPLHF
TRBV2,TRBJ2-1,NA,CASSAQGRDNEQFF
TRBV7-9,NA,NA,CASSPPYTTSETQYF
TRBV4-1,TRBJ2-4,few,CASSQALARHIQYF
TRBV6-2/TRBV6-3,TRBJ1-1,NA,CASRRKQGWTEAFF
TRBV20-1,TRBJ1-5,NA,CSARDRDRANQPQHF
TRBV11-2,TRBJ1-2,NA,CASSIGPGLGGYTF
TRBV12-3/TRBV12-4,TRBJ2-7,NA,CASSLIQSYEQYF
TRBV29-1,TRBJ2-3,NA,CSVRGLAEDTQYF
TRBV28,TRBJ2-1,NA,CASSPHSRGYEQFF
TRBV11-2,TRBJ2-2,NA,CASSFLSGGGTGELFF
TRBV13,TRBJ2-1,NA,CASSNRVTSEQFF
TRBV9,TRBJ2-2,NA,CASSVALDTGELFF
TRBV6-2/TRBV6-3,TRBJ1-1,many,CASSRNTEAFF
TRBV20-1,TRBJ2-1,few,CSARDLKAGYNEQFF
TRBV4-2,TRBJ1-4,NA,CASSQVADSGEKLFF